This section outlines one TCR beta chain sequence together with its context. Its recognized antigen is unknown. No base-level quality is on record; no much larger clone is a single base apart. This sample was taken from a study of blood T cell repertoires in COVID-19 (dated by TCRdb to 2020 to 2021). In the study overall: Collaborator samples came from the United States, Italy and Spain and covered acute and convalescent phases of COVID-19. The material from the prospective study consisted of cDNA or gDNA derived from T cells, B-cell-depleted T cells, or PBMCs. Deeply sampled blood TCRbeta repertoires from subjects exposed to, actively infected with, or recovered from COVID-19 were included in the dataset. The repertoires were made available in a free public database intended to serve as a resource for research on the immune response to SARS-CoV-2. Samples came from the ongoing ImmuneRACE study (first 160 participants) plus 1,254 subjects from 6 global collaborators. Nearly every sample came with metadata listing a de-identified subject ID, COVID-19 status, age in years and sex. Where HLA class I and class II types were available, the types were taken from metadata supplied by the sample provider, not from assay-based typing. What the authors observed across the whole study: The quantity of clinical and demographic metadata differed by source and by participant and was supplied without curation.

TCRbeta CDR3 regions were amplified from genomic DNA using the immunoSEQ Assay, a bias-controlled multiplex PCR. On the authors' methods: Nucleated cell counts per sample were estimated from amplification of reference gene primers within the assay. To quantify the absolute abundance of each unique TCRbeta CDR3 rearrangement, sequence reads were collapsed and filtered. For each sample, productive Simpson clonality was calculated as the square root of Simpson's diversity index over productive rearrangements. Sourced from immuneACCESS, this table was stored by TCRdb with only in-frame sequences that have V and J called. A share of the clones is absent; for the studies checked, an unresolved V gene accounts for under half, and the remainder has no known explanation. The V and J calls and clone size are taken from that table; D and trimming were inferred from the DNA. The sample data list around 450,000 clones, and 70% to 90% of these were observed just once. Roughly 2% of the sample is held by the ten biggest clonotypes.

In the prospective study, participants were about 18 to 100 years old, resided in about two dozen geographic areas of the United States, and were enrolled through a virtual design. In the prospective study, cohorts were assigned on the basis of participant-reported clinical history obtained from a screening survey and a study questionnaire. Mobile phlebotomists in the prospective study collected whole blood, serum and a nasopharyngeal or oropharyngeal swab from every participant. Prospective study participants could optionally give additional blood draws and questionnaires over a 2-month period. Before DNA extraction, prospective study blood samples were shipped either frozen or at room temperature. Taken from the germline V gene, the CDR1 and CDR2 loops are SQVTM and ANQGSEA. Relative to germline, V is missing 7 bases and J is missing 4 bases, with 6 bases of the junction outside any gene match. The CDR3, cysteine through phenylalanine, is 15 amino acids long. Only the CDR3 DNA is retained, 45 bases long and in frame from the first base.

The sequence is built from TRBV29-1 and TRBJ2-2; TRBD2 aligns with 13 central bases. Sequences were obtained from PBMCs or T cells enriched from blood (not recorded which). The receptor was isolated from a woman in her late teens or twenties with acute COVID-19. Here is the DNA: TGCAGCGACCTAACTAGCGGGAGGGGCACCGGGGAGCTGTTTTTT. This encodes CSDLTSGRGTGELFF.